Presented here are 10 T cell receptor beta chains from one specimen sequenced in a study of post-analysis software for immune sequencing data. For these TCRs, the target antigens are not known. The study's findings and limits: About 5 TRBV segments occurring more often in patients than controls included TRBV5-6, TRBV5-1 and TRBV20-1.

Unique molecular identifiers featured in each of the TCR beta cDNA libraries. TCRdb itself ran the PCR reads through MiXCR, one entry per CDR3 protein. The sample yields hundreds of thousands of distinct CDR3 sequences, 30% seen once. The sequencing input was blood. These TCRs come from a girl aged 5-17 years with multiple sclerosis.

CDR3 in amino acids: CASKVGTDYGYTF. The CDR3 DNA follows: TGTGCCAGCAAAGTTGGGACTGACTATGGCTACACCTTC. V and J are TRBV28 and TRBJ1-2, with a weak D call TRBD1 (5 bases). The CDR3 is made up of 13 amino acids. Germline V gives CDR1 MDHEN, CDR2 SYDVKM. The V end was cut by 7 bases, the J end by 3 bases, with 12 bases between.

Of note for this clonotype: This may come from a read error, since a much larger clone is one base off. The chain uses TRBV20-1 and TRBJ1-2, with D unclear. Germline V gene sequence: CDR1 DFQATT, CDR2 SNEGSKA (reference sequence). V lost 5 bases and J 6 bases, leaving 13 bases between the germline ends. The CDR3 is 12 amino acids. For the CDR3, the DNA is TGCAGTGCTCCGGACTGGAAGAATGGCTACACCTTC. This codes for CSAPDWKNGYTF.

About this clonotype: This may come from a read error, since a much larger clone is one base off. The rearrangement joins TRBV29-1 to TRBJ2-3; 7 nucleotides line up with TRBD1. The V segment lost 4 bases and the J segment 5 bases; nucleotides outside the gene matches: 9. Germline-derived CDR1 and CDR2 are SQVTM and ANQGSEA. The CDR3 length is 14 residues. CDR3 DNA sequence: TGCAGCGTTGGCCGAACAGGGGTGATAGATACGCAGTATTTT. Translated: CSVGRTGVIDTQYF.

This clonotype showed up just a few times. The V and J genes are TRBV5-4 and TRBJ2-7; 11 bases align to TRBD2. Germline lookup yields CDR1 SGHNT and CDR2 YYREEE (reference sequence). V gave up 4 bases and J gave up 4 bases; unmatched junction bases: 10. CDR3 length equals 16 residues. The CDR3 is CASSLNLAGGRYEQYF. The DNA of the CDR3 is TGTGCCAGCAGCCTGAATCTAGCGGGAGGAAGGTACGAGCAGTACTTC.

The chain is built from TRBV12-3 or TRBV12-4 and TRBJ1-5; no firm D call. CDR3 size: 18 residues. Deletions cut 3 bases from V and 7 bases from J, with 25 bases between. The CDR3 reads CASSFTLSDRRPRQPQHF. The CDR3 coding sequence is TGTGCCAGCAGTTTTACATTGTCGGATCGGCGCCCACGGCAGCCCCAGCATTTT.

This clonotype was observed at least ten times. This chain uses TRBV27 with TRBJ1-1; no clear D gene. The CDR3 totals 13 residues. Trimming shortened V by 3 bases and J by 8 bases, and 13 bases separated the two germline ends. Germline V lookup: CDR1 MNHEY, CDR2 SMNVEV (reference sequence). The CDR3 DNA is TGTGCCAGCAGTTTTGGGGTGGCCGCAGAAGCTTTCTTT. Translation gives CASSFGVAAEAFF.

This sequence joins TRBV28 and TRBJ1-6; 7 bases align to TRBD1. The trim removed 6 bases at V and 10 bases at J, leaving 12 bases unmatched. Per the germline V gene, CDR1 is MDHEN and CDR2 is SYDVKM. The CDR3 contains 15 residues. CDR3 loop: CASSLGTTGDSPLHF. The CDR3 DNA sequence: TGTGCCAGCAGCTTGGGGACTACAGGGGACTCACCCCTCCACTTT.

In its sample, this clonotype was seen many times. The DNA of the CDR3 is TGCAGTGCGAGGGACAGTAACCAAGAGACCCAGTACTTC. This translates into CSARDSNQETQYF. The genes are TRBV20-1 and TRBJ2-5; 7 bases align to TRBD1. V lost 6 bases, J lost 0 bases, and 4 bases stayed unmatched. This CDR3 comprises 13 residues. Germline CDR1 is DFQATT and CDR2 is SNEGSKA (reference sequence).

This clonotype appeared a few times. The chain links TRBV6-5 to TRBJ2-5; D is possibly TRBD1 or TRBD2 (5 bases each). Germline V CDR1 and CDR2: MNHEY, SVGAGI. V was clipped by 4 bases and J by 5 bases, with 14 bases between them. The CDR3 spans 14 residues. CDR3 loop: CASSFWGLRETQYF. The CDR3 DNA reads TGTGCCAGCAGTTTTTGGGGGTTGCGGGAGACCCAGTACTTC.

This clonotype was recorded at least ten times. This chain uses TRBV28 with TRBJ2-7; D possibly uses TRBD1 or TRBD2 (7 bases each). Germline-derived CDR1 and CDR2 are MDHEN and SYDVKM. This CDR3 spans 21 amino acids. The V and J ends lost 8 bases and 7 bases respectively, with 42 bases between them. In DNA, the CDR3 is TGTGCCAGCGGCTCGGGACAGTGCCGGACTAGGAGGCTTCCCCAGGGTTGTGAGCAGTACTTC. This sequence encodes CASGSGQCRTRRLPQGCEQYF.